This TCR beta chain was sequenced during a study of OX40 agonist ivuxolimab in advanced cancers. Broader study findings: CD8+ T cells were the subset that, on average, had more expanded clones than CD4+.

About this clone itself: The antigen remains unidentified.

Individuals having autoimmune disease history or systemic immunosuppression were not enrolled. Profiling relied on immunoSEQ multiplex PCR, and the TCRdb table lists in-frame clones only, not all of them. Of tens of thousands of clones detected, about 76% appear once; the ten largest clones hold approximately 1.4%. The sample consisted of CD4+ or CD8+ T cells sorted from blood, taken in a trial of the OX40 agonist ivuxolimab. The TCR sequence derives from an adult with an advanced solid tumor such as melanoma, head and neck, liver or kidney cancer.

CDR3 in amino acids: CASSLDRSGEQYF. The CDR3 DNA follows: TGTGCCAGCAGCTTAGACAGGTCGGGCGAGCAGTACTTC. The V and J genes are TRBV11-3 and TRBJ2-7, with D unclear. The germline V and J ends were trimmed by 0 bases and 6 bases, with 9 bases remaining between them. The CDR3 length is 13 residues. From germline, CDR1 is SGHNT and CDR2 YENEEA.